The clone carrying this T cell receptor beta chain has a single count. The sample originates from a study of blood T cell repertoires in COVID-19. Study at large: Sites across the United States, Italy and Spain contributed samples from acute and convalescent COVID-19. T cells, B-cell-depleted T cells, or PBMCs supplied cDNA or gDNA.

Authors' data handling: Reference gene primer amplification yielded estimated nucleated cell counts. Method: immunoSEQ multiplex PCR; TCRdb's copy keeps in-frame clones and lacks some. V and J calls and clone size are those listed in that table; D and trimming were worked out from the DNA. The sample has roughly 200,000 clones, about 86% seen once; the top ten hold just under 0.9%. From germline, CDR1 is MNHEY and CDR2 SMNVEV (reference sequence). The CDR3 has 20 residues. Unmatched junction bases numbered 8, after V lost 4 bases and J lost 0 bases. The rearrangement links TRBV27 to TRBJ2-6, with 14 bases lining up with TRBD2. Sequenced: peripheral blood. This sequence originates from a woman aged 18-35 years who had recovered from COVID-19. The CDR3 reads CASSSNRLAGGSSGANVLTF. CDR3 bases: TGTGCCAGCAGTTCCAACCGACTAGCGGGAGGGAGCTCTGGGGCCAACGTCCTGACTTTC. Variable domain in full (rest from reference TRBV27 and TRBJ2-6): EAQVTQNPRYLITVTGKKLTVTCSQNMNHEYMSWYRQDPGLGLRQIYYSMNVEVTDKGDVPEGYKVSRKEKRNFPLILESPSPNQTSLYFCASSSNRLAGGSSGANVLTFGAGSRLTVL.